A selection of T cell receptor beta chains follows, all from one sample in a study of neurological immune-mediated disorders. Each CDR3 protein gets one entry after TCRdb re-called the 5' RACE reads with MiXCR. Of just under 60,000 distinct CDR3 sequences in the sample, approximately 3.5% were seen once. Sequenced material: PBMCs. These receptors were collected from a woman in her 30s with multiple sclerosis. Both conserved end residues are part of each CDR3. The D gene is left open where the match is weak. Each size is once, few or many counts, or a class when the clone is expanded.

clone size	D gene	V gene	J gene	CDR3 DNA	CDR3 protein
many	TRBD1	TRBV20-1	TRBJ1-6	TGCAGTGCTAGGAATCGACAGGGAATCAATTCACCCCTCCACTTT	CSARNRQGINSPLHF
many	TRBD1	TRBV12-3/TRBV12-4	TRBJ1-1	TGTGCCAGCAGGGGGGGACAGGGGAACACTGAAGCTTTCTTT	CASRGGQGNTEAFF
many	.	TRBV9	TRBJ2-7	TGTGCCAGCAGCGTATCAGGGCTCTCCTACGAGCAGTACTTC	CASSVSGLSYEQYF
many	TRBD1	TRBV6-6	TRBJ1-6	TGTGCCAGCAGCCCCGGGACAGGGAGTGTGGGTACCCTCCACTTT	CASSPGTGSVGTLHF
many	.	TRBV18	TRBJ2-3	TGTGCCAGCTCACCACTAAGGGGAGGCACAGATACGCAGTATTTT	CASSPLRGGTDTQYF
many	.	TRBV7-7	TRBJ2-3	TGTGCTAGCAGCTTAGAGTATGGGGTTGCGCAGTATTTT	CASSLEYGVAQYF
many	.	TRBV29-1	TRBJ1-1	TGCAGCGTTGTCCCCCAGGGTTACACTGAAGCTTTCTTT	CSVVPQGYTEAFF
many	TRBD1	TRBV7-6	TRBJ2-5	TGTGCCAGCAACGGACAGGGGGCCCCGAGGTGGGAGACCCAGTACTTC	CASNGQGAPRWETQYF
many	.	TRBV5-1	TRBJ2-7	TGCGCCAGCAGCCTCCTCGCCGGAAACTACGAGCAGTACTTC	CASSLLAGNYEQYF
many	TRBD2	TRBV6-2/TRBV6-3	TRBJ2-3	TGTGCCAGCAGTTACTCCCCCGTTCGGACTAGCGGGAGTAGAGATACGCAGTATTTT	CASSYSPVRTSGSRDTQYF
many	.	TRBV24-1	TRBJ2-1	TGTGCCACCAGTGACCCCTCTCCCTGGCAGCAGTTCTTC	CATSDPSPWQQFF
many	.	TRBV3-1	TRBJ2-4	TGTGCCAGCAGCCATGGAGTTGTGGCTAAAAACATTCAGTACTTC	CASSHGVVAKNIQYF
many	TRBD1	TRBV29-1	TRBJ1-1	TGCAGCGTCGTCAGGGGGACTGAAGCTTTCTTT	CSVVRGTEAFF